Included here is one T cell receptor (beta chain) sequence, with context. The antigen remains unidentified. The data were obtained in a study of OX40 agonist ivuxolimab in advanced cancers. Study-wide context: An anti-OX40 (CD134) antibody with agonistic activity, ivuxolimab, was administered to patients. Averaging about 60 years in age, with a range of roughly 20 to 80, the cohort was 65% to 85% male.

Using immunoSEQ multiplex PCR, the repertoire was profiled, and TCRdb retains in-frame clones only, with some absent. The sample lists tens of thousands of clones, 85% to 90% occurring once. This CDR3 spans 13 amino acids. The study, taken as a whole, reports: There was clonal expansion of CD4+ and CD8+ blood T cells by week 6 at 0.1 to 3.0 mg/kg.

The sample here was CD4+ or CD8+ T cells sorted from blood, taken in a trial of the OX40 agonist ivuxolimab. V and J are TRBV21-1 and TRBJ2-3; the table's D call, TRBD1, was not checked against the DNA. TRBV21-1 corresponds to a pseudogene. The source is an adult with an advanced solid tumor such as melanoma, head and neck, liver or kidney cancer. CDR3 sequence: CASWTGSTDTQYF. The CDR3 DNA is TGTGCCAGCTGGACAGGGAGCACAGATACGCAGTATTTT.